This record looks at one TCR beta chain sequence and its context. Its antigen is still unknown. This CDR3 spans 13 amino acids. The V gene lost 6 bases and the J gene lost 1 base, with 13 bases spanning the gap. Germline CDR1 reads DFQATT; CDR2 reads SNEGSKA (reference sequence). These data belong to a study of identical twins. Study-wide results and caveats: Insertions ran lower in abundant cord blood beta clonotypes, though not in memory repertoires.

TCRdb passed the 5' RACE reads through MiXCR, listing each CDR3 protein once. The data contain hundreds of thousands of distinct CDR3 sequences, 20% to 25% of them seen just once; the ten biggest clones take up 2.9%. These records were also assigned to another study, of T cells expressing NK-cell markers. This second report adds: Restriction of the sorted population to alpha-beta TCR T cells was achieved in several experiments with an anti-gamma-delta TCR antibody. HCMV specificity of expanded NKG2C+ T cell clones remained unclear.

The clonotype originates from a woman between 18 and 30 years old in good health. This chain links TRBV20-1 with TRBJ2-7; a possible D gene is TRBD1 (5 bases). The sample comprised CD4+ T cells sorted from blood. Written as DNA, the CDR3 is TGCAGTGCCAAAGACAGCTATTCCTACGAGCAGTACTTC. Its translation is CSAKDSYSYEQYF.